This passage covers 20 T cell receptor beta chains from one sample sequenced in a study of blood T cell repertoires in COVID-19. The data were produced by immunoSEQ multiplex PCR, yet TCRdb's version contains in-frame clones alone and is incomplete. The top ten hold 0.7% to 0.85% of the sample, which has some 260,000 clones, 88% seen once. Sequencing was performed on peripheral blood. Receptor source: a woman aged 30 to 39 with acute or convalescent COVID-19.

V gene TRBV7-4 combines with J gene TRBJ2-3; no reliable D call. Trimming left V 3 bases short and J 0 bases short, with 10 bases between. CDR3 length: 15 residues. Germline values: CDR1 SGHVT, CDR2 SQSDAQ. In DNA, the CDR3 is TGTGCCAGCAGCTTCCGTAAATTTAGCACAGATACGCAGTATTTT. Its translation is CASSFRKFSTDTQYF.

Concerning this clone itself: Other DNA sequences in this sample translate to the same CDR3. The CDR3 coding sequence is TGCGCCAGCAGCTTGGGGCAGGGAAACTATGGCTACACCTTC. Protein sequence: CASSLGQGNYGYTF. V is TRBV5-1 and J is TRBJ1-2; a possible D gene is TRBD1 (5 bases). This CDR3 contains 14 residues. Germline lookup yields CDR1 SGHRS and CDR2 YFSETQ. The V end lost 0 bases, the J end lost 2 bases, and 8 bases lay between the germline ends.

This chain joins TRBV7-8 and TRBJ2-2; 13 bases match TRBD2. The CDR3 sequence is 16 residues long. V dropped 4 bases and J dropped 7; count of bases not matched to a gene: 6. From germline, CDR1 is SGHVS and CDR2 FQNEAQ. The CDR3 region is CASSSGTSGTGGELFF. The CDR3 DNA is TGTGCCAGCAGCTCCGGGACTAGCGGGACGGGCGGGGAGCTGTTTTTT.

This chain uses TRBV6-2 or TRBV6-3 with TRBJ2-7, with TRBD1 as a possible D gene (5 bases). The CDR3 runs 14 residues. Germline values: CDR1 MNHEY, CDR2 SVGEGT. Trimming removed 2 bases from V and 6 bases from J, with 14 bases in between. CDR3 DNA: TGTGCCAGCAGTTACCGTCAGGGTGATTTCGAGCAGTACTTC. Protein: CASSYRQGDFEQYF.

This rearrangement joins TRBV27 to TRBJ1-4, with a weak D call TRBD1 (6 bases). V lost 6 bases and J 2 bases, leaving 16 bases between the germline ends. Germline V CDR1 and CDR2: MNHEY, SMNVEV (reference sequence). The length of the CDR3 is 16 residues. DNA of the CDR3: TGTGCCAGCAGACCGGACAGAAGGGGGACTAATGAAAAACTGTTTTTT. Translated, it gives CASRPDRRGTNEKLFF.

J is TRBJ2-3 and V is TRBV27; 12 bases line up with TRBD2. The CDR3 contains 18 residues. J gave up 0 bases and V 4 bases, and 8 bases lay outside the gene matches. From germline, CDR1 is MNHEY and CDR2 SMNVEV (reference sequence). The CDR3 loop reads CASSYLTSGRISTDTQYF. The CDR3 coding sequence is TGTGCCAGCAGTTACCTAACTAGCGGGAGGATTAGCACAGATACGCAGTATTTT.

The chain combines TRBV19 with TRBJ2-5; 16 nucleotides line up with TRBD2. Germline V lookup: CDR1 LNHDA, CDR2 SQIVND (reference sequence). The CDR3 has 16 amino acids. J lost 5 bases, V lost 1 base, and 1 base had no gene match. The CDR3 DNA reads as TGTGCCAGTAGTATAGCGGGACTAGCGGGAGGGGAGACCCAGTACTTC. Its protein is CASSIAGLAGGETQYF.

The chain recombines TRBV13 with TRBJ2-7, with D perhaps matching TRBD2 (6 bases). CDR1 is PRHDT, CDR2 FYEKMQ, per germline (reference sequence). CDR3 length equals 16 residues. Trimming removed 5 bases from V and 2 bases from J, with 19 bases in between. In nucleotides, the CDR3 is TGTGCCAGCAGCCCCGGGAGTGGGCCTCTTACCTACGAGCAGTACTTC. Translation: CASSPGSGPLTYEQYF.

The CDR3: CAIKAGQGTPYEKLFF. CDR3 DNA sequence: TGTGCCATAAAGGCGGGACAGGGGACACCTTATGAAAAACTGTTTTTT. This chain links TRBV19 with TRBJ1-4; 10 positions match TRBD1. This CDR3 comprises 16 residues. J lost 6 bases, V lost 10 bases, and 14 bases had no gene match. Per germline, CDR1 LNHDA and CDR2 SQIVND (reference sequence).

This chain links TRBV24-1 with TRBJ2-7; TRBD2 aligns across 11 bases. This CDR3 is 15 amino acids long. Germline V gene data show CDR1 as KGHDR and CDR2 as SFDVKD. Trimming cost V 8 bases and J 3 bases; bases outside gene matches: 8. CDR3 sequence reads: CATMDTTSGSYEQYF. The DNA for the CDR3 is TGTGCCACCATGGATACAACTAGCGGGAGCTACGAGCAGTACTTC.

The genes are TRBV19 and TRBJ2-1; 14 nucleotides agree with TRBD2. CDR1 is LNHDA and CDR2 is SQIVND in the germline V gene (reference sequence). V was pared by 6 bases and J by 5 bases, with 9 bases of the junction left unmatched. This CDR3 region has 17 residues. The CDR3 loop reads CASSLSKGLAGDNEQFF. The CDR3 region has the DNA TGTGCCAGTAGCCTCTCTAAGGGACTAGCGGGAGACAATGAGCAGTTCTTC.

The chain couples TRBV29-1 to TRBJ1-4; 9 bases line up with TRBD1. Trimming removed 2 bases from V and 0 bases from J; junction bases left unmatched: 7. CDR3 length equals 17 residues. Germline V gene data show CDR1 as SQVTM and CDR2 as ANQGSEA. CDR3 sequence (DNA): TGCAGCGTTGAATTCATGGGACAGGGACCAACTAATGAAAAACTGTTTTTT. Its protein is CSVEFMGQGPTNEKLFF.

The chain employs TRBV27 and TRBJ1-2, with D perhaps TRBD1 (6 bases). Trimming stripped 6 bases from V and 3 bases from J, with 17 bases between. CDR1 is MNHEY and CDR2 is SMNVEV in the germline V gene (reference sequence). This CDR3 is 15 amino acids long. CDR3 in DNA: TGTGCCAGCAGAGTAACAGGGCCCATGGACTATGGCTACACCTTC. As protein: CASRVTGPMDYGYTF.

The gene calls are TRBV7-8 and TRBJ1-4, with D possibly matching TRBD1 (5 bases). From germline, CDR1 is SGHVS and CDR2 FQNEAQ. V lost 2 bases and J lost 8, with 18 bases in between. The CDR3 loop spans 16 amino acids. The CDR3 loop reads CASSLKIGQGNEKLFF. DNA of the CDR3: TGTGCCAGCAGCTTAAAGATCGGGCAGGGAAACGAAAAACTGTTTTTT.

The V and J genes are TRBV11-2 and TRBJ2-1; 8 bases are shared with TRBD2. This CDR3 comprises 13 residues. Germline CDR1 reads SGHAT; CDR2 reads FQNNGV. V shed 6 bases, J shed 8 bases, and the junction held 6 bases outside the gene matches. The CDR3 here is CASSSISGDEQFF. The CDR3 region has the DNA TGTGCCAGCAGTTCGATTAGCGGGGATGAGCAGTTCTTC. Based on the CDR3 plus reference TRBV11-2 and TRBJ2-1, the full variable domain is EAGVAQSPRYKIIEKRQSVAFWCNPISGHATLYWYQQILGQGPKLLIQFQNNGVVDDSQLPKDRFSAERLKGVDSTLKIQPAKLEDSAVYLCASSSISGDEQFFGPGTRLTVL.

The chain links TRBV19 to TRBJ1-3; no reliable D call. Germline CDR1 and CDR2: LNHDA and SQIVND (reference sequence). The V end was cut by 0 bases, the J end by 0 bases, with 12 bases between. This CDR3 comprises 17 residues. The CDR3 here is CASSIDSGRYSGNTIYF. Written as DNA, the CDR3 is TGTGCCAGTAGTATAGATTCGGGGAGATACTCTGGAAACACCATATATTTT.

This clone has only one observation. At the DNA level, this CDR3 is encoded by other sequences in the same sample as well. This chain connects TRBV5-1 to TRBJ2-2; the match to TRBD1 covers 7 bases. The CDR3 is 14 residues long. V dropped 2 bases and J dropped 4; count of bases not matched to a gene: 2. Germline loops: CDR1 SGHRS, CDR2 YFSETQ. The CDR3 nucleotides read TGCGCCAGCAGCTTAGGACAGGCCACCGGGGAGCTGTTTTTT. It translates to CASSLGQATGELFF.

The chain is built from TRBV7-2 and TRBJ2-7; D is undetermined. The germline CDR1 and CDR2 sequences are SGHTA and FQGNSA. The CDR3 has 13 residues. Deletions cut 3 bases from V and 2 bases from J, with 8 bases between. CDR3 nucleotide sequence: TGTGCCAGCAGCTTGTACATCGCCTACGAGCAGTACTTC. It is translated as CASSLYIAYEQYF.

The chain joins TRBV28 to TRBJ1-2, with 9 nucleotides matching TRBD1. The CDR3 spans 16 residues. The germline V gene encodes CDR1 MDHEN and CDR2 SYDVKM. V shed 6 bases, J shed 0 bases, and the junction held 8 bases outside the gene matches. The CDR3 loop reads CASRNTRQGANYGYTF. Here the CDR3 DNA reads TGTGCCAGCAGAAACACCCGACAGGGGGCTAACTATGGCTACACCTTC.

In its sample, this clone was seen once. The chain is built from TRBV6-5 and TRBJ1-6; D unclear. V lost 6 bases to trimming and J lost 10 bases, with 16 bases between them. Per germline, CDR1 MNHEY and CDR2 SVGAGI. The CDR3 has 14 amino acids. As DNA, the CDR3 is TGTGCCAGCAGCATCGGCGATCTAGGCTCACCCCTCCACTTT. Translated, it gives CASSIGDLGSPLHF.